The next 9 T cell receptor beta chains were all read from a single sample in a study of T-cell memory formation after mild COVID-19 (dated by TCRdb to the early 2020s). Receptors were amplified or captured by 5' RACE. Sequencer: Illumina NovaSeq 6000. Using fastp at Q25 and MiXCR, TCRdb reprocessed the public reads and kept productive beta chains. Rows are combined by CDR3 protein, so each entry shows the most common genes and DNA. In all, the sample holds hundreds of thousands of distinct CDR3 sequences, and nearly 25% of those were seen once. The ten biggest clones cover around 12% of the sample. The specimen was PBMCs or a T cell subset sorted from them (not recorded which). All receptors come from an adult woman who had mild COVID-19 (a few samples of this study predate the infection). The sample titles of this study are shuffled in the database, so cell type and time point are left out; the donor was told from shared clones.

There are a few counts of this clonotype. The chain uses TRBV7-9 and TRBJ2-6; D is ambiguous. V was cut by 1 base and J by 0 bases, with 10 bases left in between. The germline V gene encodes CDR1 SEHNR and CDR2 FQNEAQ (reference sequence). This CDR3 spans 17 amino acids. DNA of the CDR3: TGTGCCAGCAGCTTAGGGGCGAGGAGCTCTGGGGCCAACGTCCTGACTTTC. This translates into CASSLGARSSGANVLTF.

The V call is TRBV7-2, the J call TRBJ2-1, with TRBD2 matching 12 bases. The junction had 13 bases not matched to a gene; V was cut back by 4 bases and J by 9 bases. Germline V gene lookup returns CDR1 SGHTA and CDR2 FQGNSA. The CDR3 has 17 residues. CDR3 residues: CASSSPGLAGGLGEQFF. CDR3 bases: TGTGCCAGCAGCTCCCCCGGGCTAGCGGGGGGGCTCGGTGAGCAGTTCTTC.

The J gene is TRBJ2-1, the V gene TRBV10-3; TRBD1 is a possible D gene (5 bases). In germline, CDR1 is ENHRY, CDR2 SYGVKD. This CDR3 is 13 amino acids long. The V end lost 0 bases, the J end lost 8 bases, and 8 bases lay between the germline ends. The CDR3 coding sequence is TGTGCCATCAGTGAGTCTGGGGCCCATGAGCAGTTCTTC. Translated, it gives CAISESGAHEQFF.

This clonotype was counted between two and nine times. The chain recombines TRBV7-9 with TRBJ2-7; 11 positions agree with TRBD2. After removal of 3 bases from V and 0 bases from J, the junction contained 7 bases not matched to a gene. Germline V gene data show CDR1 as SEHNR and CDR2 as FQNEAQ (reference sequence). This CDR3 region has 17 residues. The CDR3 protein is CASSLVAGGTHSYEQYF. The CDR3, as DNA: TGTGCCAGCAGCTTGGTAGCGGGGGGGACCCACTCCTACGAGCAGTACTTC. Based on the CDR3 plus reference TRBV7-9 and TRBJ2-7, the full variable domain is DTGVSQNPRHKITKRGQNVTFRCDPISEHNRLYWYRQTLGQGPEFLTYFQNEAQLEKSRLLSDRFSAERPKGSFSTLEIQRTEQGDSAMYLCASSLVAGGTHSYEQYFGPGTRLTVT.

V is TRBV12-3 or TRBV12-4 and J is TRBJ1-5; possible D gene TRBD1, 5 bases. This CDR3 comprises 15 residues. V lost 3 bases to trimming and J lost 1 base, with 10 bases between them. This chain's CDR3 is CASSLSRDSNQPQHF. CDR3 coding DNA: TGTGCCAGCAGTTTGTCTAGGGACAGCAATCAGCCCCAGCATTTT.

The genes are TRBV3-1 and TRBJ1-2, with D uncertain. The CDR3 length is 14 residues. Trimming shortened V by 0 bases and J by 4 bases, and 9 bases separated the two germline ends. Per germline, CDR1 LGHDT and CDR2 YNNKEL (reference sequence). The CDR3 region is CASSQEAFTYGYTF. The DNA for the CDR3 is TGTGCCAGCAGCCAAGAGGCTTTTACCTATGGCTACACCTTC.

The chain is built from TRBV24-1 and TRBJ2-2; D is unresolved. CDR1 is KGHDR and CDR2 is SFDVKD in the germline V gene. The CDR3 runs to 16 residues. Trimming took off 7 bases at V and 0 bases at J, with 14 bases between the two ends. The CDR3 nucleotides are TGTGCCACCAGCCCGACGGACGGATCGAACACCGGGGAGCTGTTTTTT. Protein sequence: CATSPTDGSNTGELFF.

The rearrangement joins TRBV5-1 to TRBJ1-1, with D possibly being TRBD1 (5 bases). CDR1 is SGHRS, CDR2 YFSETQ, per germline. The CDR3 is made up of 15 amino acids. V lost 4 bases and J 1 base, leaving 14 bases between the germline ends. CDR3 residues: CASSPSVTGNTEAFF. CDR3 sequence (DNA): TGCGCCAGCAGCCCAAGCGTAACAGGGAACACTGAAGCTTTCTTT.

At least ten counts were recorded for this clonotype. The gene calls are TRBV15 and TRBJ2-3, with 8 positions matching TRBD2. The CDR3 is 14 residues long. Germline lookup yields CDR1 LNHNV and CDR2 YYDKDF (reference sequence). Trimming took 3 bases from V and 4 from J; bases not matched to a gene: 3. CDR3 in DNA: TGTGCCACCAGCAGCGTCGGGGGGGCAGATACGCAGTATTTT. Translated, it gives CATSSVGGADTQYF.